This is a list of T cell receptor beta chains from one sample in a study of T cell changes during pregnancy in multiple sclerosis. Sequencing used immunoSEQ multiplex PCR; TCRdb keeps in-frame clones, though not all of them. The sample carries about 68,000 clones, more than 90% recorded once. The starting material was peripheral blood, obtained in the first trimester of pregnancy. The source of these receptors is a female donor with multiple sclerosis, enrolled in a pregnancy study. The conserved cysteine and the conserved F or W are not part of the CDR3 here. The order of the fields is V gene, CDR3 protein.

v_gene: TRBV7-9
CDR3aa: ASSLGTGLAYEQY

v_gene: TRBV7-2
CDR3aa: ASSPSGGAAETQY

v_gene: TRBV20-1
CDR3aa: SARGAGEAF

v_gene: TRBV27
CDR3aa: ASSRQGGGNQPQH

v_gene: TRBV9
CDR3aa: ASSVYDQAPLTDTQY

v_gene: TRBV4-2
CDR3aa: ASSQDSSGGSYEQY

v_gene: TRBV28
CDR3aa: ASSLGAGVKTNYGYT

v_gene: TRBV30
CDR3aa: AWEEIRGTGGYT

v_gene: TRBV6-5
CDR3aa: ASSYSNAGTEQF

v_gene: TRBV10-3
CDR3aa: AISESGAVYNEQF

v_gene: TRBV6-1
CDR3aa: ASSAGGVSGNTIY

v_gene: TRBV15
CDR3aa: ATSRGLAGDETQY

v_gene: TRBV7-9
CDR3aa: ASGTGIYLAEAF

v_gene: TRBV9
CDR3aa: ASSTTGLAGGKGQF

v_gene: TRBV2
CDR3aa: ASSLARGKGGELF

v_gene: TRBV9
CDR3aa: ASSSQLRGSGYT

v_gene: TRBV18
CDR3aa: ASSLLGANSPLH

v_gene: TRBV29-1
CDR3aa: SVPGGTEAF

v_gene: TRBV27
CDR3aa: ANLPPGGAFGEQF

v_gene: TRBV28
CDR3aa: ASSSPDRQGYEAF

v_gene: TRBV7-3
CDR3aa: ASSLEGSSEQY

v_gene: TRBV5-4
CDR3aa: ASQVVGQNTEAF

v_gene: TRBV7-2
CDR3aa: ASSVVKGIDEQF

v_gene: TRBV9
CDR3aa: ASSVEEDQPQH

v_gene: TRBV7-3
CDR3aa: ASSSLAGGVDTQY

v_gene: TRBV28
CDR3aa: ASSLAGENSPLH

v_gene: TRBV30
CDR3aa: AWSVTVASGNTIY

v_gene: TRBV27
CDR3aa: ASSRDGGDQPQH

v_gene: TRBV9
CDR3aa: ASSGRQGLVHTIY

v_gene: TRBV5-5
CDR3aa: ASSFFGQGNTEAF

v_gene: TRBV7-3
CDR3aa: ASSSGQGTGELF

v_gene: TRBV27
CDR3aa: ASSLRTASTDTQY

v_gene: TRBV30
CDR3aa: AWREDGRNTEAF

v_gene: TRBV5-1
CDR3aa: ASSLGQGLETQY

v_gene: TRBV4-1
CDR3aa: ASSRVSGGDQETQY